This T cell receptor (beta chain) was obtained from a study of blood T cell repertoires in COVID-19. Study in general: The samples span acute and convalescent COVID-19 from the United States, Italy and Spain.

Original analysis: Amplification from reference gene primers served as the basis for estimated nucleated cell counts. Method: immunoSEQ multiplex PCR; TCRdb's copy keeps in-frame clones and lacks some. That table supplies the V and J calls and clone size; D and trimming were determined from the DNA. Of 55,000 to 90,000 clones listed, 86% are singletons. The V end lost 4 bases, the J end lost 2 bases, and 11 bases lay between the germline ends. This CDR3 has 15 amino acids. Germline CDR1 and CDR2: LGHDT and YNNKEL (reference sequence). Sequencing was performed on peripheral blood. The chain couples TRBV3-1 (or the pseudogene TRBV3-2) to TRBJ2-2; TRBD2 might be the D (6 bases). This clonotype was obtained from a man aged 70 or older with active COVID-19. CDR3 nucleotides: TGTGCCAGCAGCCCCCTGGCGGGAAACACCGGGGAGCTGTTTTTT. Translation: CASSPLAGNTGELFF.